The 10 T cell receptor beta chains given below trace back to one sample, sequenced in a study of vaccination effects on CD4 cells after COVID-19. For these TCRs, the target antigens are not known. Using immunoSEQ multiplex PCR, the repertoire was profiled, and TCRdb retains in-frame clones only, with some absent. The data contain about 71,000 clones, approximately 70% of them singletons. Expansion of antigen-specific CD4+ T cells with viral peptide pools was carried out by the ViraFEST assay before sequencing. Cells that had been cultured for approximately ten days were the source of isolated CD4+ T cells. The study found no prior SARS-CoV-2 infection in the vaccine recipients, who tested negative for nucleocapsid antibodies. The sequencing used CD4+ T cells from PBMCs cultured with HCoV-OC43 spike peptides, collected before COVID-19 vaccination. Described subset: HCoV-OC43 spike overlapping peptide pool stimulation. These receptors came from a human donor who received a COVID-19 vaccine.

The rearrangement uses TRBV5-1 and TRBJ2-7; 8 positions match TRBD1. The germline gives CDR1 SGHRS, CDR2 YFSETQ. There are 14 residues in the CDR3. V dropped 2 bases and J dropped 3; count of bases not matched to a gene: 4. The DNA for the CDR3 is TGCGCCAGCAGCTTAACACAGGGGGGCTACGAGCAGTACGTC. Residues: CASSLTQGGYEQYV.

The chain has TRBV7-3 and TRBJ1-1; the D is unclear. CDR1 and CDR2 from the germline V gene are SGHTA and FQGTGA. This CDR3 is 12 amino acids long. Trimming removed 3 bases at V and 8 bases at J, with 10 bases between. The CDR3 is CASSFPEGEAFF. The CDR3 DNA is TGTGCCAGCAGCTTCCCTGAAGGAGAAGCTTTCTTT. Drawing the rest from reference TRBV7-3 and TRBJ1-1, the complete variable domain is GAGVSQTPSNKVTEKGKYVELRCDPISGHTALYWYRQSLGQGPEFLIYFQGTGAADDSGLPNDRFFAVRPEGSVSTLKIQRTERGDSAVYLCASSFPEGEAFFGQGTRLTVV.

This rearrangement joins TRBV10-2 to TRBJ2-1, with 8 bases that match TRBD1. Unmatched junction bases numbered 5, after V lost 4 bases and J lost 3 bases. CDR1 and CDR2 from the germline V gene are WSHSY and SAAADI. This CDR3 has 15 residues. The DNA for the CDR3 is TGCGCCAGCAGTGGTCAGGGGGCCCTCTACAATGAGCAGTTCTTC. Protein product: CASSGQGALYNEQFF.

In this sample, this clone turned up a few times. The chain recombines TRBV4-1 with TRBJ2-7, with 11 bases that match TRBD1. V was pared by 3 bases and J by 3 bases, with 4 bases of the junction left unmatched. This CDR3 region has 15 residues. Germline loops: CDR1 MGHRA, CDR2 YSYEKL. The CDR3 region is CASSQRTGGFYEQYV. The CDR3, as DNA: TGCGCCAGCAGCCAGAGGACAGGGGGCTTCTACGAGCAGTACGTC.

The genes are TRBV7-3 and TRBJ2-6, with D hard to call. Germline CDR1 SGHTA, CDR2 FQGTGA. V lost 5 bases and J 4 bases, leaving 9 bases between the germline ends. This CDR3 is built from 14 residues. CDR3 DNA sequence: TGTGCCAGCAGCCTACCCACCGGGGCCAACGTCCTGACTTTC. This gives the protein CASSLPTGANVLTF.

This clone was observed a few times. The V and J genes are TRBV7-9 and TRBJ1-1, with 7 positions matching TRBD1. Germline V gives CDR1 SEHNR, CDR2 FQNEAQ (reference sequence). The CDR3 covers 12 residues. V dropped 2 bases and J dropped 11; count of bases not matched to a gene: 5. The CDR3 spells CASSLWGTEAFF. CDR3 nucleotides: TGTGCCAGCAGCTTATGGGGGACAGAGGCTTTCTTT.

The chain uses TRBV9 and TRBJ1-1; D unclear. The V gene's germline CDR1 is SGDLS and CDR2 YYNGEE. V lost 4 bases and J lost 1, with 8 bases in between. The CDR3 length is 13 residues. The CDR3 nucleotides read TGTGCCAGCAGCCTAGTACAGAACACTGAAGCTTTCTTT. This encodes CASSLVQNTEAFF.

The J gene is TRBJ1-2, the V gene TRBV28; TRBD1 matches at 7 bases. The CDR3 loop spans 15 amino acids. V gave up 3 bases and J gave up 0 bases; unmatched junction bases: 4. Germline CDR1 MDHEN, CDR2 SYDVKM. The CDR3 region has the DNA TGTGCCAGCAGTTTGCCTGGGACAGCTAACTATGGCTACACCTTC. Protein product: CASSLPGTANYGYTF.

The rearrangement uses TRBV7-3 and TRBJ1-1, with TRBD1 identical over 7 bases. Germline V CDR1 and CDR2: SGHTA, FQGTGA. Trimming took 5 bases from V and 1 from J; bases not matched to a gene: 7. The CDR3 runs 15 residues. The CDR3 nucleotides are TGTGCCAGCAGCCCGAAGGGACAGACGAACACTGAAGCTTTCTTT. Encoded protein: CASSPKGQTNTEAFF.

The chain recombines TRBV29-1 with TRBJ2-3, with 7 bases that match TRBD2. The CDR3 length is 12 residues. V shed 6 bases and J 4 bases; nucleotides not matched to a gene: 4. Germline V gene data show CDR1 as SQVTM and CDR2 as ANQGSEA. The CDR3 DNA reads as TGCAGCGTCGAACTAGCGTCAGATACGCAGTATTTT. Its protein is CSVELASDTQYF.